This T cell receptor (beta chain) was profiled in a study of OX40 agonist ivuxolimab in advanced cancers. At the level of the whole study: Ivuxolimab, which targeted the costimulatory receptor OX40 (CD134), was an agonistic, fully human IgG2 monoclonal antibody. Intravenous ivuxolimab was administered to patients every 2 weeks at six dose levels: 0.01, 0.1, 0.3, 1.5, 3 and 10 mg/kg. Of the 50 to 55 dose-escalation patients, hepatocellular carcinoma was present in about 19, melanoma in approximately 15, renal cell carcinoma in 9 and head and neck cancer in 9. In the dose-escalation cohort, approximately 83% of patients were male, and the mean age was roughly 60 years with a range of roughly 20 to 79. Patients were allowed to have had prior anti-PD-1, anti-PD-L1 or anti-CTLA-4 therapy, and approximately 40% of the dose-escalation patients had been treated with checkpoint inhibitors. Three dose-escalation patients achieved partial responses, one with hepatocellular carcinoma and two with cutaneous melanoma. The point of sequencing TCRbeta in the periphery was to test whether ivuxolimab changed TCR sequence diversity and drove clonal T-cell expansion. The paper describes the monotherapy dose-escalation part (N of about 47 patients) of the phase I trial of ivuxolimab.

To sequence the TCRbeta CDR3 region, genomic DNA was isolated from the sorted cells. The immunoSEQ Assay was used for sequencing of TCRbeta CDR3 regions. TCRdb re-hosts the immuneACCESS table, in-frame sequences only. Its copies lack some clones; in the studies checked, an unresolved V gene accounts for under half of them, and the cause for the rest is not known. In all, the sample holds approximately 79,000 clones, and 92% of those were seen once. Roughly 9% of the sample lies in the top ten. The paper's findings and limits, for the study overall: Low levels of normalized T-cell clonal expansion were also seen in some nonresponding patients. Which antigens the clonally expanded peripheral T cells were specific for was not determined. At doses of 0.1 to 3.0 mg/kg, clonal expansion of both CD4+ and CD8+ T cells in blood was seen between baseline and week 6. After ivuxolimab, expanded clones were on average more numerous among CD8+ T cells than among CD4+ T cells. In partial responders in the 0.1-3.0 mg/kg groups, normalized peripheral clonal expansion was found to be among the lowest, especially among CD8+ T cells.

As concerns this clone: Its cognate antigen has yet to be identified. Per-nucleotide qualities are absent, and no much larger clonotype sits a single base away.

Measured from the cysteine to the phenylalanine, the CDR3 is 15 residues long. Only CDR3 DNA remains: 45 bases, in frame from the first base. The germline V gene encodes CDR1 PRHDT and CDR2 FYEKMQ (reference sequence). The germline ends are 12 bases apart after V is trimmed by 3 bases and J by 1 base. The trial excluded patients who had a history of autoimmune disease or were on systemic immunosuppression. Peripheral blood for TCR sequencing was collected from all dose cohorts at baseline, on cycle 4 day 1, and on cycle 7 day 1. The samples were taken from a phase I, first-in-human, multicenter, open-label dose-escalation trial of ivuxolimab. Adults with locally advanced or metastatic melanoma, renal cell, hepatocellular, or head and neck squamous cell carcinoma were enrolled in the trial. Before TCR sequencing, CD4+ T cells and CD8+ T cells from peripheral blood were sorted into separate populations.

This receptor was obtained from an adult with an advanced solid tumor such as melanoma, head and neck, liver or kidney cancer. The sequencing here drew on CD4+ or CD8+ T cells sorted from blood, taken in a trial of the OX40 agonist ivuxolimab. The V gene is TRBV13 and the J gene is TRBJ2-5; the D call is tentative, TRBD1 or TRBD2, as each matches 5 bases. The CDR3 protein is CASSFINGAQETQYF. At the DNA level, the sequence is TGTGCCAGCAGCTTTATAAACGGGGCCCAAGAGACCCAGTACTTC.